The rows below give T cell receptor beta chains drawn from one sample of a study of long-term antiretroviral therapy in people with HIV. The assay was immunoSEQ multiplex PCR, and TCRdb's table has in-frame clones only and misses some. This table holds around 26,000 clones, 90% to 95% found once. The starting material was unsorted PBMCs, obtained 7.6 years after starting antiretroviral therapy. The source is a woman between 40 and 55 years old with HIV. Both conserved end residues are part of each CDR3. The D gene is left open where the match is weak. Clone size, where shown, is once, few, many, or a class for clones that have expanded.

D	J	size	V	CDR3	DNA
TRBD1	TRBJ1-3	NA	TRBV4-3	CASSRETGAGNTIYF	TGCGCCAGCAGCCGGGAGACAGGGGCTGGAAACACCATATATTTT
TRBD2	TRBJ2-5	NA	TRBV7-2	CASSRTSGGAWETQYF	TGTGCCAGCAGCCGGACTAGCGGGGGGGCCTGGGAGACCCAGTACTTC
TRBD1	TRBJ1-6	NA	TRBV27	CASSPYLKTGISYNSPLHF	TGTGCCAGCAGTCCTTACCTAAAGACAGGGATCTCCTATAATTCACCCCTCCACTTT
NA	TRBJ2-3	NA	TRBV5-1	CASKQGRTSTDTQYF	TGCGCCAGCAAACAGGGCCGCACTAGCACAGATACGCAGTATTTT
NA	TRBJ1-4	NA	TRBV6-6	CASSSQGTNEKLFF	TGTGCCAGCAGTTCACAGGGCACTAATGAAAAACTGTTTTTT
TRBD1	TRBJ1-2	NA	TRBV6-1	CATTLGQGYGYTF	TGTGCCACTACCCTGGGACAGGGCTATGGCTACACCTTC
NA	TRBJ1-2	NA	TRBV18	CASSPQTGSANYGYTF	TGTGCCAGCTCACCTCAGACAGGATCAGCTAACTATGGCTACACCTTC
TRBD1	TRBJ1-5	NA	TRBV2	CASSPTTQGGQPQHF	TGTGCCAGCAGTCCGACGACACAGGGGGGTCAGCCCCAGCATTTT
TRBD1	TRBJ2-3	NA	TRBV27	CASSLRQGADTQYF	TGTGCCAGCAGTTTACGACAGGGGGCGGATACGCAGTATTTT
TRBD1	TRBJ1-2	NA	TRBV7-2	CASSLRDRAWGYTF	TGTGCCAGCAGCTTAAGGGACAGGGCGTGGGGCTACACCTTC
NA	TRBJ1-4	NA	TRBV9	CASSSGVQAGDNEKLFF	TGTGCCAGTTCTTCCGGGGTACAGGCAGGGGATAATGAAAAACTGTTTTTT
TRBD1	TRBJ1-6	NA	TRBV4-2	CASSQAADRSDSPLHF	TGTGCCAGCAGCCAAGCAGCGGACAGGTCAGACTCACCCCTCCACTTT
TRBD1	TRBJ2-1	NA	TRBV10-3	CAISGQGAVEQFF	TGTGCCATCAGCGGACAGGGGGCAGTTGAGCAGTTCTTC
TRBD1	TRBJ1-5	NA	TRBV7-9	CASSLGDREHQPQHF	TGTGCCAGCAGCTTAGGGGACAGGGAGCATCAGCCCCAGCATTTT
NA	TRBJ1-1	NA	TRBV30	CAWSTGMNTEAFF	TGTGCCTGGAGTACAGGGATGAACACTGAAGCTTTCTTT
TRBD2	TRBJ2-7	NA	TRBV7-2	CASSPSGTTYEQYF	TGTGCCAGCAGCCCTTCCGGGACTACCTACGAGCAGTACTTC
TRBD2	TRBJ2-5	NA	TRBV4-1	CASSPPGGGRETQYF	TGCGCCAGCAGCCCCCCGGGGGGGGGAAGAGAGACCCAGTACTTC
NA	TRBJ1-2	NA	TRBV19	CASSIDRGRGYTF	TGTGCCAGTAGTATAGACAGGGGACGAGGCTACACCTTC
TRBD1	TRBJ1-2	NA	TRBV5-1	CASSLEGARGYTF	TGCGCCAGCAGCTTGGAGGGGGCACGTGGCTACACCTTC
NA	TRBJ1-4	NA	TRBV27	CASRGEGLGPATNEKLFF	TGTGCCAGCAGGGGCGAGGGCCTTGGACCGGCAACTAATGAAAAACTGTTTTTT
NA	TRBJ1-1	few	TRBV6-5	CASLDWMNTEAFF	TGTGCCAGCTTGGACTGGATGAACACTGAAGCTTTCTTT
NA	TRBJ2-3	few	TRBV19	CASSRVGGTDTQYF	TGTGCCAGTAGTCGGGTAGGGGGCACAGATACGCAGTATTTT
NA	TRBJ1-2	once	TRBV7-2	CASSPIGGREGGYTF	TGTGCCAGCAGCCCGATCGGGGGTCGGGAAGGGGGCTACACCTTC
NA	TRBJ1-3	once	TRBV19	CASSIFGDSGNTIYF	TGTGCCAGTAGTATATTCGGGGACTCTGGAAACACCATATATTTT
TRBD1	TRBJ2-7	NA	TRBV6-1	CASTDVRGPPLAF	TGTGCCAGCACTGATGTTAGGGGGCCTCCGTTAGCATTC
NA	TRBJ1-2	NA	TRBV2	CASSDQEPGYTF	TGTGCCAGCAGTGACCAGGAACCGGGCTACACCTTC
NA	TRBJ2-7	NA	TRBV10-1	CASSETLDRYEQYF	TGCGCCAGCAGTGAGACCTTAGACCGCTACGAGCAGTACTTC
NA	TRBJ1-2	NA	TRBV7-8	CASSLALASANYGYTF	TGTGCCAGCAGCTTAGCGTTGGCGTCTGCTAACTATGGCTACACCTTC
TRBD1	TRBJ1-5	NA	TRBV2	CASSGGTGDSNQPQHF	TGTGCCAGCAGTGGCGGGACAGGGGATAGCAATCAGCCCCAGCATTTT
TRBD1	TRBJ1-2	NA	TRBV6-5	CASRSQGGGYGYTF	TGTGCCAGCAGAAGTCAAGGGGGCGGCTATGGCTACACCTTC
NA	TRBJ1-1	NA	TRBV30	CAWSVGTAEAFF	TGTGCCTGGAGTGTAGGGACGGCTGAAGCTTTCTTT
NA	TRBJ2-1	NA	TRBV4-2	CASSQDSGNYNEQFF	TGTGCCAGCAGCCAAGATTCCGGGAACTACAATGAGCAGTTCTTC
NA	TRBJ1-3	NA	TRBV4-1	CASSLSGNTIYF	TGCGCCAGCAGCCTCAGCGGAAACACCATATATTTT
TRBD1	TRBJ1-6	NA	TRBV2	CASSEGTGSSYNSPLHF	TGTGCCAGCAGTGAAGGGACAGGGAGCTCCTATAATTCACCCCTCCACTTT
NA	TRBJ1-3	NA	TRBV9	CASSVGAAGLPGNTIYF	TGTGCCAGCAGCGTAGGTGCGGCAGGCTTGCCCGGAAACACCATATATTTT
NA	TRBJ2-7	NA	TRBV5-6	CASSLGGGRSEQYF	TGTGCCAGCAGCTTGGGTGGGGGGAGGTCCGAGCAGTACTTC
NA	TRBJ1-4	NA	TRBV7-9	CASSLLVGQGREKLFF	TGTGCCAGCAGCTTATTAGTGGGGCAGGGAAGAGAAAAACTGTTTTTT
NA	TRBJ1-1	NA	TRBV11-2	CASSLDPGLSEAFF	TGTGCCAGCAGCTTAGACCCGGGGCTGAGTGAAGCTTTCTTT
NA	TRBJ2-7	NA	TRBV5-4	CASSLESTPGEQYF	TGTGCCAGCAGCTTAGAATCAACCCCCGGCGAGCAGTACTTC
NA	TRBJ1-6	NA	TRBV5-6	CASSLGVGGVGSPLHF	TGTGCCAGCAGCTTAGGTGTGGGAGGGGTGGGTTCACCCCTCCACTTT
NA	TRBJ2-1	NA	TRBV7-2	CASSINRNEQFF	TGTGCCAGCAGCATTAACAGGAATGAGCAGTTCTTC
TRBD1	TRBJ2-3	NA	TRBV4-1	CASMSGGSDTQYF	TGCGCCAGCATGTCAGGGGGTTCGGATACGCAGTATTTT
NA	TRBJ1-1	NA	TRBV6-5	CASSSRTDTEAFF	TGTGCCAGCAGTTCCAGGACAGACACTGAAGCTTTCTTT
NA	TRBJ2-5	NA	TRBV5-1	CASSLGLDRETQYF	TGCGCCAGCAGCTTGGGTTTGGATCGGGAGACCCAGTACTTC
NA	TRBJ1-4	NA	TRBV19	CASGYRKINEKLFF	TGTGCCAGTGGGTACAGGAAAATTAATGAAAAACTGTTTTTT
NA	TRBJ1-2	NA	TRBV30	CAWRDDSGRNGYTF	TGTGCCTGGAGGGATGACTCAGGGCGTAATGGCTACACCTTC
NA	TRBJ2-2	NA	TRBV7-3	CASSLQVGGELFF	TGTGCCAGCAGCTTACAAGTGGGCGGGGAGCTGTTTTTT
NA	TRBJ2-2	NA	TRBV4-3	CASSQEVGAQNTGELFF	TGCGCCAGCAGCCAAGAGGTGGGTGCCCAGAACACCGGGGAGCTGTTTTTT
TRBD2	TRBJ2-7	NA	TRBV30	CAWSVTGGYEQYF	TGTGCCTGGAGTGTAACGGGGGGGTACGAGCAGTACTTC
NA	TRBJ1-4	NA	TRBV30	CAWSVKAGFNEKLFF	TGTGCCTGGAGTGTAAAGGCAGGGTTTAATGAAAAACTGTTTTTT
NA	TRBJ2-7	NA	TRBV29-1	CSVEGGRYEQYF	TGCAGCGTTGAAGGGGGGCGGTACGAGCAGTACTTC
NA	TRBJ2-7	NA	TRBV5-1	CASRGSTGTYEQYF	TGCGCCAGCAGGGGGTCTACAGGGACCTACGAGCAGTACTTC
NA	TRBJ1-2	NA	TRBV5-1	CASSLGPGRDYGYTF	TGCGCCAGCAGCTTGGGTCCGGGGAGGGACTATGGCTACACCTTC
NA	TRBJ1-2	NA	TRBV5-8	CASSLGYGALRGYTF	TGTGCCAGCAGCTTGGGTTATGGGGCGCTCCGTGGCTACACCTTC
NA	TRBJ2-1	NA	TRBV6-1	CASSPLVSSYNEQFF	TGTGCCAGCAGTCCTCTAGTCAGCTCCTACAATGAGCAGTTCTTC